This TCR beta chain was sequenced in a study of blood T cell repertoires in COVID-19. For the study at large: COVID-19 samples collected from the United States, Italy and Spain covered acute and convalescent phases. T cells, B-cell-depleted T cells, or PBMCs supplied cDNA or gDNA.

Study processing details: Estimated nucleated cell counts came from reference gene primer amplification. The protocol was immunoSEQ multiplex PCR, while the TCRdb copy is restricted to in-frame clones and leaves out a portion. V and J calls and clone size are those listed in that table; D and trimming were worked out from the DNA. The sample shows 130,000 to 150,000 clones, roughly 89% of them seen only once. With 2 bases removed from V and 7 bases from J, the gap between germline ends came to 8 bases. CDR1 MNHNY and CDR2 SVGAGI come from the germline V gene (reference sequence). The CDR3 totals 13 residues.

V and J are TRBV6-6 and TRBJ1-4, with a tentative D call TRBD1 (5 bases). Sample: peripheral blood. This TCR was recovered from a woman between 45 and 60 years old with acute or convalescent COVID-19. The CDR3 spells CASSYGGTEKLFF. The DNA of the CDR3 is TGTGCCAGCAGTTACGGCGGGACTGAAAAACTGTTTTTT.